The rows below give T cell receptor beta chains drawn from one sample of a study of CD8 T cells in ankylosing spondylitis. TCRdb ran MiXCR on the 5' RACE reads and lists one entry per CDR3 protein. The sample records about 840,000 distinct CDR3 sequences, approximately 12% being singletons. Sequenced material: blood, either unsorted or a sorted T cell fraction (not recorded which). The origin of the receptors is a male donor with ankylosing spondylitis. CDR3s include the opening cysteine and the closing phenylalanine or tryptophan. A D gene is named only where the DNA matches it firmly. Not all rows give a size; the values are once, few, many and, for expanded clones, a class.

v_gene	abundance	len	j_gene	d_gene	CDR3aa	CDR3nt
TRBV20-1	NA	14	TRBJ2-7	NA	CSASEEGIRYEQYF	TGCAGTGCTAGCGAGGAAGGGATCCGCTACGAGCAGTACTTC
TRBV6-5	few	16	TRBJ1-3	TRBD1	CASSYSTGTAGNTIYF	TGTGCCAGCAGTTACTCGACTGGGACAGCTGGAAACACCATATATTTT
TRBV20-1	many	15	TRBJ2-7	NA	CSARDPGRSSYEQYF	TGCAGTGCTAGAGATCCCGGCAGGAGCTCCTACGAGCAGTACTTC
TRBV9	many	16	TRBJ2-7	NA	CASSGGLTRDYYEQYF	TGTGCCAGCAGCGGGGGGCTTACACGTGACTACTACGAGCAGTACTTC
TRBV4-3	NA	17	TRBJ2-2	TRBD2	CASSQDGLAANTGELFF	TGCGCCAGCAGCCAAGACGGACTAGCGGCGAACACCGGGGAGCTGTTTTTT
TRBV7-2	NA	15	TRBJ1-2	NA	CASSGRAGVNYGYTF	TGTGCCAGCAGCGGTCGGGCAGGGGTTAACTATGGCTACACCTTC
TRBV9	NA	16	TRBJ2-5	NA	CASSVGLARTQGTQYF	TGTGCCAGCAGCGTAGGTCTCGCTAGAACCCAAGGGACCCAGTACTTC
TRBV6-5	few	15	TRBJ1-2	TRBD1	CASSYAGGAFYGYTF	TGTGCCAGCAGTTATGCAGGGGGCGCTTTCTATGGCTACACCTTC
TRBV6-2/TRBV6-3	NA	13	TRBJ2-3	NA	CASSFSWADTQYF	TGTGCCAGCAGTTTCTCCTGGGCAGATACGCAGTATTTT
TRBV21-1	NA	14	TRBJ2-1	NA	CASTQDRGVDEQFF	TGTGCCAGCACCCAGGACAGGGGTGTCGATGAGCAGTTCTTC
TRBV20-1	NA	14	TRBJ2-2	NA	CSASARVLPGELFF	TGCAGTGCTAGTGCCCGGGTCCTTCCCGGGGAGCTGTTTTTT
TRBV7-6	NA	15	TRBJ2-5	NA	CASSLPRMYQETQYF	TGTGCCAGCAGCTTACCACGGATGTACCAAGAGACCCAGTACTTC
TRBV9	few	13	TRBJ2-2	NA	CASSVGRSGELFF	TGTGCCAGCAGCGTAGGGAGGTCCGGGGAGCTGTTTTTT
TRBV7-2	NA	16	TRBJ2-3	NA	CASSLRGGGSTDTQYF	TGTGCCAGCAGCTTAAGGGGCGGGGGCAGCACAGATACGCAGTATTTT
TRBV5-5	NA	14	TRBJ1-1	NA	CAMSRRLLCTEAFF	TGTGCCATGAGCCGCCGGCTCCTCTGCACTGAAGCTTTCTTT
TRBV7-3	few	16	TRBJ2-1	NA	CASSLQGGTPRNEQFF	TGTGCCAGCAGCTTACAGGGGGGGACGCCTAGGAATGAGCAGTTCTTC
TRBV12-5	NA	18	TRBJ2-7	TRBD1	CASGLVLSGTGGSYEQYF	TGTGCTAGTGGTTTGGTATTGAGCGGGACAGGGGGTTCCTACGAGCAGTACTTC
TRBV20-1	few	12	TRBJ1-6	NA	CSARNRASPLHF	TGCAGTGCTAGAAACAGGGCTTCACCCCTCCACTTT
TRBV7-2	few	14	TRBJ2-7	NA	CASSPMMGPYEQYF	TGTGCCAGCAGCCCCATGATGGGACCCTACGAGCAGTACTTC
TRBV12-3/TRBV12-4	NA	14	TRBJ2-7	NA	CASKTGRLSYEQYF	TGTGCCAGCAAGACGGGACGGCTGTCCTACGAGCAGTACTTC
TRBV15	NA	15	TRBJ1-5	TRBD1	CATSRHGQGDQPQHF	TGTGCCACCAGCAGACATGGACAGGGCGATCAGCCCCAGCATTTT
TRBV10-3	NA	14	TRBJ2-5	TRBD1	CAIKGQGATETQYF	TGTGCCATCAAGGGACAGGGGGCAACGGAGACCCAGTACTTC
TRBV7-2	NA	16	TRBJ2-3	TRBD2	CASSFLAGVTSDTQYF	TGTGCCAGCAGCTTCCTCGCGGGGGTAACCTCGGATACGCAGTATTTT
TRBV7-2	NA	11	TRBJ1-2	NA	CASSRDYGYTF	TGTGCCAGCAGCCGGGACTATGGCTACACCTTC
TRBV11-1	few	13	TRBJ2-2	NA	CASNLRDSGELFF	TGTGCCAGCAACCTAAGGGATTCCGGGGAGCTGTTTTTT
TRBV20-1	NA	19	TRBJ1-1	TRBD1	CSASTPDPLRTGGRAEAFF	TGCAGTGCTAGTACCCCGGACCCACTCAGGACAGGGGGACGGGCTGAAGCTTTCTTT
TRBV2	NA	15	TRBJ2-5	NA	CASSSEGTDQETQYF	TGTGCCAGCAGTTCGGAAGGGACGGACCAAGAGACCCAGTACTTC
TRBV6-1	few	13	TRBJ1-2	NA	CASSEGQPYGYTF	TGTGCCAGCAGTGAAGGCCAGCCCTATGGCTACACCTTC